A single sample gave rise to the 28 T cell receptor beta chains below, sequenced in a study of blood T cell repertoires in COVID-19. Clones were read by immunoSEQ multiplex PCR, and TCRdb kept only the in-frame ones, dropping some. This table has around 200,000 clones, about 88% appearing once. The sample comprised peripheral blood. The source is a man between 25 and 39 years old with acute or convalescent COVID-19.

The chain recombines TRBV19 with TRBJ1-1; D may be TRBD1 (6 bases). Germline values: CDR1 LNHDA, CDR2 SQIVND (reference sequence). Trimming took 1 base from V and 11 from J, leaving 14 bases between them. The CDR3 sequence is 13 residues long. The CDR3 DNA reads TGTGCCAGTAGTATAGTTACAGGGATGATGGCTTTCTTT. It yields the protein CASSIVTGMMAFF.

The chain combines TRBV30 with TRBJ2-2, with 8 bases aligning to TRBD2. Germline values: CDR1 GTSNPN, CDR2 SVGIG (reference sequence). The CDR3 contains 15 residues. V shed 4 bases, J shed 6 bases, and the junction held 10 bases outside the gene matches. The CDR3 reads CAWNRAGEVAGELFF. The CDR3 DNA reads as TGTGCCTGGAATAGAGCGGGAGAAGTGGCCGGGGAGCTGTTTTTT.

Remarks on this clone: The same CDR3 also results from other DNA sequences found in this sample. V usage is TRBV7-2 and J usage is TRBJ1-2; D gene ambiguous. V lost 2 bases, J lost 5 bases, and 6 bases lay in between. The germline V gene has CDR1 SGHTA and CDR2 FQGNSA. The CDR3 totals 12 residues. DNA for the CDR3: TGTGCCAGCAGCTTAAGCGGTTATGGCTACACCTTC. Its protein product is CASSLSGYGYTF. The variable domain in full, with the rest retrieved from reference TRBV7-2 and TRBJ1-2, is GAGVSQSPSNKVTEKGKDVELRCDPISGHTALYWYRQSLGQGLEFLIYFQGNSAPDKSGLPSDRFSAERTGGSVSTLTIQRTQQEDSAVYLCASSLSGYGYTFGSGTRLTVV.

The sample holds one count of this clone. The V and J genes are TRBV28 and TRBJ1-2; 9 bases fit TRBD1. Trimming took 5 bases from V and 5 from J; bases not matched to a gene: 6. Looked up from germline, CDR1 is MDHEN and CDR2 is SYDVKM. This CDR3 contains 14 residues. CDR3 residues: CASSPRDRVYGYTF. As DNA, the CDR3 is TGTGCCAGCAGTCCCCGGGACAGGGTTTATGGCTACACCTTC.

V gene TRBV9 combines with J gene TRBJ1-2; 12 bases match TRBD1. This CDR3 spans 13 amino acids. In germline, CDR1 is SGDLS, CDR2 YYNGEE. V lost 5 bases to trimming and J lost 6 bases; unmatched junction nucleotides: 2. The CDR3 DNA is TGTGCCAGCAGGGGGACAGGGGGCGATGGCTACACCTTC. This gives the protein CASRGTGGDGYTF.

This clone was observed once. The chain couples TRBV4-2 to TRBJ1-2, with D hard to call. CDR1 LGHNA and CDR2 YNFKEQ come from the germline V gene. The CDR3 has 13 residues. Between the trimmed V and J ends, which lost 1 base and 6 bases, there was a span of 9 bases. In DNA, the CDR3 is TGTGCCAGCAGCCAAGTGGGAGCAGATGGCTACACCTTC. Its protein product is CASSQVGADGYTF.

The rearrangement joins TRBV27 to TRBJ2-5; D unclear. This CDR3 has 14 residues. From germline, CDR1 is MNHEY and CDR2 SMNVEV (reference sequence). V was pared by 1 base and J by 1 base, with 7 bases between. The CDR3 DNA follows: TGTGCCAGCAGTTTATACAGCACCCAAGAGACCCAGTACTTC. The encoded protein is CASSLYSTQETQYF.

The CDR3 spells CASRRTTTYNEQFF. In nucleotides, the CDR3 is TGCGCCAGCAGAAGGACTACCACCTACAATGAGCAGTTCTTC. J is TRBJ2-1 and V is TRBV5-1; maybe TRBD2 (6 bases). The V gene's germline CDR1 is SGHRS and CDR2 YFSETQ. The CDR3 consists of 14 residues. V lost 5 bases and J 2 bases, leaving 11 bases between the germline ends.

This clone was recorded once. The V gene is TRBV11-2, the J gene TRBJ1-1; 10 nucleotides match TRBD1. The CDR3 is 15 amino acids. Per germline, CDR1 SGHAT and CDR2 FQNNGV. Trimming took 3 bases from V and 6 from J; bases not matched to a gene: 7. The CDR3 DNA reads as TGTGCCAGCAGCTTTCTCGGGACAGGGGATCCTGAAGCTTTCTTT. It encodes CASSFLGTGDPEAFF.

This chain joins TRBV19 and TRBJ2-5, with TRBD2 matching 10 bases. There are 18 residues in the CDR3. V lost 4 bases to trimming and J lost 1 base; unmatched junction nucleotides: 12. Germline V lookup: CDR1 LNHDA, CDR2 SQIVND (reference sequence). In DNA form, the CDR3 reads TGTGCCAGTAGTAGATCCTCAGGGCTAGCGGGGGCCCAAGAGACCCAGTACTTC. Protein product: CASSRSSGLAGAQETQYF. The entire variable domain, with the rest obtained from reference TRBV19 and TRBJ2-5, is as follows: DGGITQSPKYLFRKEGQNVTLSCEQNLNHDAMYWYRQDPGQGLRLIYYSQIVNDFQKGDIAEGYSVSREKKESFPLTVTSAQKNPTAFYLCASSRSSGLAGAQETQYFGPGTRLLVL.

This rearrangement joins TRBV28 to TRBJ2-7; the match to TRBD2 covers 9 bases. The CDR3 loop spans 16 amino acids. Per the germline V gene, CDR1 is MDHEN and CDR2 is SYDVKM. V lost 3 bases and J lost 2; bases outside the gene matches: 8. The CDR3 region has the DNA TGTGCCAGCAGTTTCCACCTAGCGGGACTAACCTACGAGCAGTACTTC. This translates into CASSFHLAGLTYEQYF.

This chain joins TRBV5-1 and TRBJ1-1, with 8 bases identical to TRBD1. V dropped 7 bases and J dropped 3; count of bases not matched to a gene: 8. CDR1 and CDR2 from the germline V gene are SGHRS and YFSETQ. The CDR3 has 14 residues. As DNA, the CDR3 is TGCGCCAGCCGTAGGACAGGGAGTGACACTGAAGCTTTCTTT. It is translated as CASRRTGSDTEAFF.

V is TRBV5-6 and J is TRBJ2-3; 8 bases match TRBD1. The J segment lost 2 bases and the V segment lost 0 bases, leaving 8 bases of the junction unmatched. There are 17 residues in the CDR3. From germline, CDR1 is SGHDT and CDR2 YYEEEE. The CDR3 reads CASSLVKTGGITDTQYF. DNA for the CDR3: TGTGCCAGCAGCTTGGTAAAAACAGGGGGAATCACAGATACGCAGTATTTT.

V gene TRBV5-3 combines with J gene TRBJ2-7; 14 bases line up with TRBD2. TRBV5-3 is reported as an ORF; its role is uncertain. The CDR3 length is 16 residues. V lost 3 bases and J lost 4; bases outside the gene matches: 6. The CDR3 region is CARSSRRLAGGYEQYF. In DNA, the CDR3 is TGTGCCAGAAGCTCCCGAAGACTAGCGGGGGGGTACGAGCAGTACTTC.

This clone was seen more than once but under ten times. The chain uses TRBV28 and TRBJ2-7; TRBD2 matches at 11 bases. Germline CDR1 and CDR2: MDHEN and SYDVKM. With 2 bases clipped from V and 3 bases from J, the junction kept 6 bases outside the gene matches. This CDR3 contains 16 residues. CDR3 DNA sequence: TGTGCCAGCAGTTTAGGGACTAGCGGTTATCTCTACGAGCAGTACTTC. It codes for CASSLGTSGYLYEQYF.

The chain employs TRBV19 and TRBJ1-2; 7 bases are a match to TRBD1. CDR1 is LNHDA and CDR2 is SQIVND in the germline V gene (reference sequence). The CDR3 length is 15 residues. V lost 7 bases, J lost 6 bases, and 14 bases stayed unmatched. CDR3 coding DNA: TGTGCCAGTAACAAGCCCCGACAGGGAACGAATGGCTACACCTTC. Protein product: CASNKPRQGTNGYTF.

This clone was seen a few times. Here the CDR3 reads CASSFEMGRTNEKLFF. Written as DNA, the CDR3 is TGTGCCAGCAGTTTTGAGATGGGGCGAACTAATGAAAAACTGTTTTTT. This chain uses TRBV28 with TRBJ1-4, with D tentatively TRBD1 (5 bases). In germline, CDR1 is MDHEN, CDR2 SYDVKM. The CDR3 sequence is 16 residues long. V shed 3 bases and J shed 1 base, with 12 bases lying between them.

This chain connects TRBV28 to TRBJ2-2; TRBD2 matches 8 bases. Germline assignment: CDR1 MDHEN and CDR2 SYDVKM. The J segment lost 7 bases and the V segment lost 7 bases, leaving 8 bases of the junction unmatched. This CDR3 contains 14 residues. CDR3 sequence (DNA): TGTGCCAGCAACAAGCGGGAGTATGTCGGGGAGCTGTTTTTT. The encoded protein is CASNKREYVGELFF.

The CDR3 DNA follows: TGTGCCAGTAGTCAATACTTTGGGGGGGGTCAGCCCCAGCATTTT. As protein: CASSQYFGGGQPQHF. The chain combines TRBV19 with TRBJ1-5; maybe TRBD1 (5 bases). Germline loops: CDR1 LNHDA, CDR2 SQIVND (reference sequence). V shed 5 bases and J shed 6 bases, with 17 bases lying between them. This CDR3 has 15 amino acids.

The rearrangement links TRBV7-9 to TRBJ1-6; TRBD1 matches 7 bases. Germline V CDR1 and CDR2: SEHNR, FQNEAQ (reference sequence). This CDR3 contains 13 residues. V trimming: 6 bases; J trimming: 8 bases; junction bases outside the gene matches: 4. The CDR3 sequence: CASSRQGDSPLHF. The DNA of the CDR3 is TGTGCCAGCAGTCGACAGGGAGATTCACCCCTCCACTTT. Full variable domain (outside the CDR3, taken from reference TRBV7-9 and TRBJ1-6): DTGVSQNPRHKITKRGQNVTFRCDPISEHNRLYWYRQTLGQGPEFLTYFQNEAQLEKSRLLSDRFSAERPKGSFSTLEIQRTEQGDSAMYLCASSRQGDSPLHFGNGTRLTVT.

This clone was seen more than once but under ten times. The chain recombines TRBV28 with TRBJ1-1, with D tentatively TRBD1 (6 bases). There are 15 residues in the CDR3. CDR1 and CDR2 (germline): MDHEN, SYDVKM. V lost 7 bases and J 5 bases, leaving 20 bases between the germline ends. In DNA form, the CDR3 reads TGTGCCAGCATACCCCCCAGCAGGGGAAGTACTGAAGCTTTCTTT. It specifies CASIPPSRGSTEAFF.

This rearrangement joins TRBV5-6 to TRBJ1-3, with 8 bases aligning to TRBD1. The CDR3 has 15 amino acids. CDR1 is SGHDT and CDR2 is YYEEEE in the germline V gene. The V segment lost 4 bases and the J segment 3 bases; nucleotides outside the gene matches: 6. Here the CDR3 reads CASSRNTGGGNTIYF. In DNA, the CDR3 is TGTGCCAGCAGCCGAAACACAGGGGGTGGAAACACCATATATTTT.

The chain uses TRBV18 and TRBJ1-1, with TRBD1 identical over 7 bases. The CDR3 is 16 amino acids. V was clipped by 0 bases and J by 6 bases; unmatched bases: 10. Germline CDR1 is KGHSH and CDR2 is LQKENI. The chain's CDR3 is CASSPPFRTGNAEAFF. The CDR3 nucleotides read TGTGCCAGCTCACCACCGTTTAGGACAGGAAACGCTGAAGCTTTCTTT.

The rearrangement joins TRBV12-3 or TRBV12-4 to TRBJ2-1; 13 bases line up with TRBD2. This CDR3 spans 13 amino acids. With V trimmed by 10 bases and J by 7 bases, 4 bases remained unmatched. DNA for the CDR3: TGTGCCACTCGACTAGCGGGGGGTAATGAGCAGTTCTTC. Protein sequence: CATRLAGGNEQFF.

V and J are TRBV3-1 (or the pseudogene TRBV3-2) and TRBJ1-1; D might be TRBD1 (6 bases). Trimming stripped 8 bases from V and 2 bases from J, with 12 bases between. Germline assignment: CDR1 LGHDT and CDR2 YNNKEL (reference sequence). The CDR3 length is 13 residues. The CDR3 sequence is CASGVGGNTEAFF. DNA of the CDR3: TGTGCCAGCGGAGTTGGGGGCAACACTGAAGCTTTCTTT.

J is TRBJ1-2 and V is TRBV5-4; weak D call: TRBD1 (5 bases). CDR1 and CDR2 from the germline V gene are SGHNT and YYREEE (reference sequence). There are 15 residues in the CDR3. The V end was cut by 4 bases, the J end by 4 bases, with 17 bases between. The CDR3 nucleotides are TGTGCCAGCAGCCCGCCGGGGGGGTTGAGCTATGGCTACACCTTC. Protein product: CASSPPGGLSYGYTF.

CDR3 sequence (DNA): TGTGCCAGCAGCCCCAATTTAGAGACCCAGTACTTC. This codes for CASSPNLETQYF. The chain has TRBV14 and TRBJ2-5; unclear D gene. There are 12 residues in the CDR3. The germline V gene encodes CDR1 SGHDN and CDR2 FVKESK. Trimming left V 4 bases short and J 4 bases short, with 7 bases between.

The chain employs TRBV6-5 and TRBJ2-1, with D unclear. Between the trimmed V and J ends, which lost 0 bases and 6 bases, there was a span of 9 bases. CDR3 length equals 14 residues. Germline-derived CDR1 and CDR2 are MNHEY and SVGAGI. CDR3 amino acids: CASSYSRRRNEQFF. As DNA, the CDR3 is TGTGCCAGCAGTTACTCACGGAGACGCAATGAGCAGTTCTTC.